The clone carrying this TCR beta chain occurred a few times. Its antigen is unidentified. This entry is derived from a study of cytomegalovirus exposure and HLA in healthy donors. Study information: An earlier analysis identified 120 million or so unique TCR beta sequences in about 200 million T cells. Study conclusions and caveats: The study listed 150 to 200 cytomegalovirus-associated TCR beta chains. The Asian-associated ancestry cluster reportedly had fewer N-insertions than the roughly 670-donor mean in a later analysis.

This CDR3 region has 14 residues. The V end was cut by 1 base, the J end by 6 bases, with 12 bases between. Germline V CDR1 and CDR2: MNHNS, SASEGT. PCR used 60 Vbeta primers and 13 Jbeta primers. Sequencing was performed with immunoSEQ multiplex PCR; in TCRdb, only in-frame clones are kept and a portion is missing. The profile shows under 250,000 clones, roughly 84% of them singletons. The sequence derives from a boy younger than 10 in good health and CMV-seronegative. The chain links TRBV6-1 to TRBJ1-1; possibly TRBD1 for D (6 bases). Sequenced: PBMCs. The CDR3 coding sequence is TGTGCCAGCAGTGAAGTTCAGGGGCGCGCTGAAGCTTTCTTT. Protein: CASSEVQGRAEAFF.